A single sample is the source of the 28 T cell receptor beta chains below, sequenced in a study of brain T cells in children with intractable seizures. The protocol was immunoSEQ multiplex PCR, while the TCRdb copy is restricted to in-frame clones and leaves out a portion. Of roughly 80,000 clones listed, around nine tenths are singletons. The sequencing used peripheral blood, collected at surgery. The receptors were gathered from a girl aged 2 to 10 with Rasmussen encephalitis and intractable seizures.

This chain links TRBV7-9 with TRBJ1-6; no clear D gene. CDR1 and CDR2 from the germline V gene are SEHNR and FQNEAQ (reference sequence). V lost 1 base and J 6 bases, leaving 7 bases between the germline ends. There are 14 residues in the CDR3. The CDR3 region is CASSLGVLNSPLHF. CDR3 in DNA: TGTGCCAGCAGCTTAGGGGTTCTTAATTCACCCCTCCACTTT.

The chain's CDR3 is CASSLRPGRGIKSDQPQHF. The CDR3 DNA reads TGTGCCAGCAGCCTACGCCCAGGTCGGGGAATCAAGTCTGATCAGCCCCAGCATTTT. The chain links TRBV3-1 (or the pseudogene TRBV3-2) to TRBJ1-5; no clear D. Trimming cost V 4 bases and J 5 bases, with 27 bases left between them. The CDR3 runs 19 residues. Germline loops: CDR1 LGHDT, CDR2 YNNKEL (reference sequence).

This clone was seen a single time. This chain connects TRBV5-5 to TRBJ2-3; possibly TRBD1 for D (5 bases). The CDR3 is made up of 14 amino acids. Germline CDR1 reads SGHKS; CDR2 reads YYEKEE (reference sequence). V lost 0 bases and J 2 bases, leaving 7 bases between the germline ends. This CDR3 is CASSLEQATDTQYF. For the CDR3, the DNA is TGTGCCAGCAGCTTGGAACAGGCCACAGATACGCAGTATTTT.

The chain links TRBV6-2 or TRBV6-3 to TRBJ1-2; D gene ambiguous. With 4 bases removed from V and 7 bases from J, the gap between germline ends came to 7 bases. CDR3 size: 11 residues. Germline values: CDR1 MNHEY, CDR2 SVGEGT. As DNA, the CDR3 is TGTGCCAGCAGTTTTGAGAGTGGCTACACCTTC. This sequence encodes CASSFESGYTF.

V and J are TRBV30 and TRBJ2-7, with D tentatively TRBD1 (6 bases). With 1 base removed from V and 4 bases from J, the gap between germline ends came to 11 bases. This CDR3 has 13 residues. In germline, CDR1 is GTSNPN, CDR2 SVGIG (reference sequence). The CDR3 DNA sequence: TGTGCCTGGAGTGACAGGGAAGGGTACGAGCAGTACTTC. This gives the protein CAWSDREGYEQYF.

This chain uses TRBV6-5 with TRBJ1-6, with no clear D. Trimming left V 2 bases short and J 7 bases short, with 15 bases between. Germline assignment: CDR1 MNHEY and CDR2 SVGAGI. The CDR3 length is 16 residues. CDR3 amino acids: CASSYARPGFNSPLHF. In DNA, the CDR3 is TGTGCCAGCAGTTACGCCCGTCCGGGGTTCAATTCACCCCTCCACTTT.

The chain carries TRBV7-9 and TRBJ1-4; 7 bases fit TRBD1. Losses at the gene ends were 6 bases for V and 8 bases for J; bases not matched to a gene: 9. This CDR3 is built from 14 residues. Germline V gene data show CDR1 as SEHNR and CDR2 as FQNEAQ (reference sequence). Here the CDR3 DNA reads TGTGCCAGCAGGGAACAGGGGACGTTCGAAAAACTGTTTTTT. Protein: CASREQGTFEKLFF.

CDR3 loop: CASSLVWADTQYF. CDR3 sequence (DNA): TGTGCCAGCAGCTTGGTGTGGGCAGATACGCAGTATTTT. This chain uses TRBV5-4 with TRBJ2-3; D unclear. V gave up 0 bases and J gave up 4 bases, with 6 bases separating them. CDR3 size: 13 residues. The germline V gene has CDR1 SGHNT and CDR2 YYREEE (reference sequence).

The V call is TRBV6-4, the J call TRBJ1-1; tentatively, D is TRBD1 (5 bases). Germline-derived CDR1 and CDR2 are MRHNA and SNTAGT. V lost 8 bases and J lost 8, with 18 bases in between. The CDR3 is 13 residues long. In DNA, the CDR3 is TGTGCCAGCGCCCTCAGGCAGGGTAAAGAAGCTTTCTTT. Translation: CASALRQGKEAFF.

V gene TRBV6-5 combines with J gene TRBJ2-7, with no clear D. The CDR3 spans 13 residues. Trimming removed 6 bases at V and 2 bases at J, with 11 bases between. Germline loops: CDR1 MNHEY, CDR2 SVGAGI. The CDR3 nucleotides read TGTGCCAGCAGGGTCACTCTACCCTACGAGCAGTACTTC. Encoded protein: CASRVTLPYEQYF.

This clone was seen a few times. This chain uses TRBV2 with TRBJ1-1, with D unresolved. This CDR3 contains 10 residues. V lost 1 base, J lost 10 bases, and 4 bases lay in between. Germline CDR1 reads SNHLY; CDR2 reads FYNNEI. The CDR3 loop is CASSEGVAFF. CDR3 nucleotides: TGTGCCAGCAGTGAAGGGGTAGCTTTCTTT.

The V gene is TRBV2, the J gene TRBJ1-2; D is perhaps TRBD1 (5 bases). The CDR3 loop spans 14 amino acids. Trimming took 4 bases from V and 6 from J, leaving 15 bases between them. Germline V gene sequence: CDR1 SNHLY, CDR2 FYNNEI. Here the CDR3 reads CASSVPGRGDGYTF. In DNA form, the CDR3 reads TGTGCCAGCAGTGTTCCAGGGAGGGGAGATGGCTACACCTTC.

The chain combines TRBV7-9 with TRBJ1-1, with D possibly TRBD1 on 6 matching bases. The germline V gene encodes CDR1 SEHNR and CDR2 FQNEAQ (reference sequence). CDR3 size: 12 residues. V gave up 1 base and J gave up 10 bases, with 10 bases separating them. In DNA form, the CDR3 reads TGTGCCAGCAGCTTAGGACAGGTCGGAGCTTTCTTT. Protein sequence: CASSLGQVGAFF.

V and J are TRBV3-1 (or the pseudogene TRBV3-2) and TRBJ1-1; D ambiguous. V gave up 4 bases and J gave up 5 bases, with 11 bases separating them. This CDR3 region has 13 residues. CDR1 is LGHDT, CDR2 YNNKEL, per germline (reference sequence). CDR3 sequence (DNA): TGTGCCAGCAGCCCCTTGGGTAGGACTGAAGCTTTCTTT. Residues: CASSPLGRTEAFF.

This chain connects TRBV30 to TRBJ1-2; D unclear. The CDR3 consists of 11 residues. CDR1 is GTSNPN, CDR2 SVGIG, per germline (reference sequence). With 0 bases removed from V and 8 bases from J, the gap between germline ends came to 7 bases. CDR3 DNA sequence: TGTGCCTGGAGTGTAGGTCAAGGCTACACCTTC. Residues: CAWSVGQGYTF.

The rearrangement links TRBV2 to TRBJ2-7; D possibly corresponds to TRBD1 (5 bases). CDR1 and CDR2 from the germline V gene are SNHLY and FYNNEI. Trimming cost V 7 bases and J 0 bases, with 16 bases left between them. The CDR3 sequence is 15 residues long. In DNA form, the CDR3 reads TGTGCCAGCAAGCCCAACCTCGACAGCTCCTACGAGCAGTACTTC. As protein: CASKPNLDSSYEQYF.

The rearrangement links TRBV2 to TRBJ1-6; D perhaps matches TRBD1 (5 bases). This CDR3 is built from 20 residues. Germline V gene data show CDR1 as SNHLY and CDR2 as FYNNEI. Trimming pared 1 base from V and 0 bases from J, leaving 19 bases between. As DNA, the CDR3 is TGTGCCAGCAGTGAAGGGACACATAAGCTACGGAGCTCCTATAATTCACCCCTCCACTTT. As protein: CASSEGTHKLRSSYNSPLHF.

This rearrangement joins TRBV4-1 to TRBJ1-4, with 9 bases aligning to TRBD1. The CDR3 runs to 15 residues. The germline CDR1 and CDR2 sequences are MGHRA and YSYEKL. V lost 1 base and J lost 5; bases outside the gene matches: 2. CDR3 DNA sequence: TGCGCCAGCAGCCAAGTGGGGACAGGGAATGAAAAACTGTTTTTT. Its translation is CASSQVGTGNEKLFF.

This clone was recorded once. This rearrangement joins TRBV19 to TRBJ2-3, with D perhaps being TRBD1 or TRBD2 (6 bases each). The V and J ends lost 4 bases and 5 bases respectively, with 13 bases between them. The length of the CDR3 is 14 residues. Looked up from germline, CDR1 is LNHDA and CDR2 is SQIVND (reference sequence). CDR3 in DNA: TGTGCCAGTAGTAGTCCGGGGGCCGGAGATACGCAGTATTTT. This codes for CASSSPGAGDTQYF.

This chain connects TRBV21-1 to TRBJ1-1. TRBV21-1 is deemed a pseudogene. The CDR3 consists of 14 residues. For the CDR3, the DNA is TGTGCCAGCAGCAAACGGGACCTGAACACTGAAGCTTTCTTT. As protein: CASSKRDLNTEAFF.

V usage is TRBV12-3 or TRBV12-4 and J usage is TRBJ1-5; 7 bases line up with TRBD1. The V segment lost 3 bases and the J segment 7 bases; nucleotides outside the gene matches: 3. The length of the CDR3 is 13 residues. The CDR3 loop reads CASSFDRDQPQHF. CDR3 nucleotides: TGTGCCAGCAGTTTCGACAGGGACCAGCCCCAGCATTTT.

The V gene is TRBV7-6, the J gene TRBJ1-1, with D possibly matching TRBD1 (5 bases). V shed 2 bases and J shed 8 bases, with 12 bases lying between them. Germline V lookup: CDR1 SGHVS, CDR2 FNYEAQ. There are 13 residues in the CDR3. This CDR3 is CASSLIGAGEAFF. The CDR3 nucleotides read TGTGCCAGCAGCTTAATAGGAGCAGGGGAAGCTTTCTTT.

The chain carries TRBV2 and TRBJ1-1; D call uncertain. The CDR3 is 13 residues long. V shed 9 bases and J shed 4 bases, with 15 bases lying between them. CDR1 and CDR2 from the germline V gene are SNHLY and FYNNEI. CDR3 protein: CASSTALGTEAFF. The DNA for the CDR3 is TGTGCCAGTTCTACAGCTTTGGGCACTGAAGCTTTCTTT.

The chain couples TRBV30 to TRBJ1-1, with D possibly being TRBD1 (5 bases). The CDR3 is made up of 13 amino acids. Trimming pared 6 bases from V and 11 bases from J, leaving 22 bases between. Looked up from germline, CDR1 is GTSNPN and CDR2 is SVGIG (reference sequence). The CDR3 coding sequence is TGTGCCTGCTCTCGGGGAGGGGCCGGCATGGCTTTCTTT. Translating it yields CACSRGGAGMAFF.

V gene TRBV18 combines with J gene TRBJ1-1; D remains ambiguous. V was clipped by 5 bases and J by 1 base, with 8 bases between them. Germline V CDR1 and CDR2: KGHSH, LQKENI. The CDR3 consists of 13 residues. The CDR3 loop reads CASSGVSNTEAFF. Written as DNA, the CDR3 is TGTGCCAGCTCAGGGGTTTCGAACACTGAAGCTTTCTTT. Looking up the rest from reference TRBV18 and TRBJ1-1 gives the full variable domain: NAGVMQNPRHLVRRRGQEARLRCSPMKGHSHVYWYRQLPEEGLKFMVYLQKENIIDESGMPKERFSAEFPKEGPSILRIQQVVRGDSAAYFCASSGVSNTEAFFGQGTRLTVV.

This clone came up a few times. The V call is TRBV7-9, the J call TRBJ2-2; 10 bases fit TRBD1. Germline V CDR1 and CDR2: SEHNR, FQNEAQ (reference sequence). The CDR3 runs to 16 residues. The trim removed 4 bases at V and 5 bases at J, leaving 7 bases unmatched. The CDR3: CASSSGQGFWTGELFF. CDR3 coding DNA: TGTGCCAGCAGCTCGGGACAGGGGTTTTGGACCGGGGAGCTGTTTTTT.

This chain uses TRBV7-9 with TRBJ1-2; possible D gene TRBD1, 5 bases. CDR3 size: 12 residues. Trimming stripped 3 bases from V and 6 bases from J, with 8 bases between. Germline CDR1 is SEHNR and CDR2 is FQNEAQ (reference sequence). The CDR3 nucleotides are TGTGCCAGCAGCTTTCCAGGGAATGGCTACACCTTC. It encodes CASSFPGNGYTF.

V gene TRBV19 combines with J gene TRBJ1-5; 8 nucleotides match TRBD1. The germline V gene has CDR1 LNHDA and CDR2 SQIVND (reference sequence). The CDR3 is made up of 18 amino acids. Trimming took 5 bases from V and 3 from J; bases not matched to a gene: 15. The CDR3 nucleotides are TGTGCCAGTAGTTCCGTTCCCGGGACAGGTACGTTCAATCAGCCCCAGCATTTT. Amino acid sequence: CASSSVPGTGTFNQPQHF.